This TCR beta chain came from a study of T cell responses to AZD1222 COVID-19 vaccine. V lost 6 bases and J lost 12; bases outside the gene matches: 11. This CDR3 is 11 amino acids long. Looked up from germline, CDR1 is DFQATT and CDR2 is SNEGSKA (reference sequence). TCRdb keeps only in-frame clones here, not all; method: immunoSEQ multiplex PCR. This sample has 90,000 to 150,000 clones, with roughly 90% found just once. The rearrangement joins TRBV20-1 to TRBJ2-7, with TRBD1 matching 7 bases. This clonotype originated in an adult in good health. The source was peripheral blood, collected on day 0 of AZD1222 vaccination. The CDR3 DNA sequence: TGCAGTGCCCGACGACAGGGAGAAATGTACTTC. Its translation: CSARRQGEMYF.